A single sample gave rise to the 27 T cell receptor beta chains below, sequenced in a study of T cell repertoires in cytomegalovirus infection. TCRdb re-called the reads with MiXCR, one entry per CDR3 protein. The sample includes 150,000 to 200,000 distinct CDR3 sequences, roughly a fifth of them seen just once. Input material: PBMCs. Receptors were obtained from a human donor in good health (CMV status not recorded). Some clones in this sample may be carry-over from other donors' samples.

The V gene is TRBV27, the J gene TRBJ2-3; TRBD1 matches 11 bases. Trimming removed 6 bases from V and 7 bases from J; junction bases left unmatched: 9. CDR1 and CDR2 from the germline V gene are MNHEY and SMNVEV (reference sequence). This CDR3 contains 15 residues. The CDR3 is CASRAGTGGLYTQYF. DNA for the CDR3: TGTGCCAGCAGAGCCGGGACAGGGGGACTGTATACGCAGTATTTT.

In its sample, this clonotype was seen many times. The chain uses TRBV7-8 and TRBJ2-7; D possibly corresponds to TRBD1 (6 bases). The germline V gene encodes CDR1 SGHVS and CDR2 FQNEAQ. The CDR3 is 14 residues long. In DNA, the CDR3 is TGTGCATCGGGCTTGGCAGGGGCCTCCTACGAGCAGTACTTC. Translation gives CASGLAGASYEQYF.

The table lists this clonotype with a few counts. The genes are TRBV6-6 and TRBJ2-7; 9 positions agree with TRBD1. After removal of 6 bases from V and 3 bases from J, the junction contained 6 bases not matched to a gene. The CDR3 is made up of 14 amino acids. Germline CDR1 reads MNHNY; CDR2 reads SVGAGI (reference sequence). The CDR3 loop is CASSRQGVSYEQYF. DNA for the CDR3: TGTGCCAGCAGCCGACAGGGGGTCAGCTACGAGCAGTACTTC.

The gene calls are TRBV6-1 and TRBJ2-7; TRBD2 matches at 10 bases. The germline V gene encodes CDR1 MNHNS and CDR2 SASEGT. The ends lost 6 bases at V and 0 bases at J; junction bases unmatched: 5. CDR3 length: 15 amino acids. The CDR3 DNA follows: TGTGCCAGCAGACTTAGCGGGGGGAACTCCTACGAGCAGTACTTC. It specifies CASRLSGGNSYEQYF.

The gene calls are TRBV30 and TRBJ2-7, with TRBD2 matching 7 bases. The length of the CDR3 is 16 residues. The V and J ends lost 0 bases and 6 bases, in that order; junction bases with no gene match: 14. Germline lookup yields CDR1 GTSNPN and CDR2 SVGIG (reference sequence). The CDR3 is CAWSVTYSGSQGEQYF. CDR3 nucleotides: TGTGCCTGGAGTGTCACCTATAGCGGGTCCCAAGGCGAGCAGTACTTC.

The table lists this clonotype with many counts. This chain links TRBV12-3 or TRBV12-4 with TRBJ1-1, with a tentative D call TRBD1 (5 bases). The CDR3 is 14 amino acids. V lost 1 base, J lost 4 bases, and 10 bases lay in between. The CDR3 here is CASSLDQGSTEAFF. CDR3 DNA: TGTGCCAGCAGTTTAGATCAGGGTAGCACTGAAGCTTTCTTT.

The chain joins TRBV19 to TRBJ1-4, with D perhaps matching TRBD1 (5 bases). From germline, CDR1 is LNHDA and CDR2 SQIVND (reference sequence). Trimming took 10 bases from V and 0 from J, leaving 15 bases between them. The CDR3 length is 15 residues. The CDR3 loop is CATTGRFATNEKLFF. CDR3 DNA: TGTGCCACCACGGGACGGTTTGCAACTAATGAAAAACTGTTTTTT.

This clonotype was observed a few times. The chain carries TRBV6-5 and TRBJ1-1; D remains ambiguous. V dropped 6 bases and J dropped 3 bases, with 14 bases sitting between them. CDR3 length: 14 residues. The V gene's germline CDR1 is MNHEY and CDR2 SVGAGI. CDR3 residues: CASSVDEGHTEAFF. The CDR3 nucleotides are TGTGCCAGCAGCGTTGACGAAGGTCACACTGAAGCTTTCTTT.

This clonotype was found a few times. The genes are TRBV12-3 or TRBV12-4 and TRBJ2-5; no definite D call. The CDR3 consists of 15 residues. V gave up 6 bases and J gave up 3 bases, with 17 bases separating them. CDR3 in amino acids: CASRSRRNNKETQYF. CDR3 nucleotides: TGTGCCAGCAGATCCCGGCGGAACAATAAAGAGACCCAGTACTTC.

J is TRBJ1-1 and V is TRBV14; 8 positions agree with TRBD1. Germline V gene lookup returns CDR1 SGHDN and CDR2 FVKESK. The CDR3 contains 16 residues. V lost 0 bases, J lost 2 bases, and 5 bases stayed unmatched. The DNA for the CDR3 is TGTGCCAGCAGCCAAGATGGGACAGGCCCAAACACTGAAGCTTTCTTT. Translating gives CASSQDGTGPNTEAFF.

In this sample, this clonotype turned up many times. CDR3: CASSPLRTVEAFF. In nucleotides, the CDR3 is TGTGCCAGCAGCCCCCTTAGGACAGTTGAAGCTTTCTTT. The chain has TRBV7-2 and TRBJ1-1; D might be TRBD1 (6 bases). Trimming shortened V by 5 bases and J by 7 bases, and 14 bases separated the two germline ends. Germline assignment: CDR1 SGHTA and CDR2 FQGNSA. This CDR3 contains 13 residues.

This clonotype was seen many times. This CDR3 is CASRPGQGYGYTF. The CDR3 region has the DNA TGTGCCAGCAGACCGGGACAGGGTTATGGCTACACCTTC. The chain combines TRBV28 with TRBJ1-2; TRBD1 matches at 9 bases. With 6 bases clipped from V and 5 bases from J, the junction kept 4 bases outside the gene matches. Germline V lookup: CDR1 MDHEN, CDR2 SYDVKM. CDR3 length equals 13 residues.

This clonotype has a handful of counts. This chain uses TRBV28 with TRBJ2-1; D may be TRBD2 (6 bases). Germline values: CDR1 MDHEN, CDR2 SYDVKM. Trimming took off 4 bases at V and 3 bases at J, with 10 bases between the two ends. The CDR3 runs to 14 residues. The CDR3 DNA follows: TGTGCCAGCAGTTCTGCGGGAATCTACAATGAGCAGTTCTTC. Its protein is CASSSAGIYNEQFF.

The genes are TRBV20-1 and TRBJ1-1, with D hard to call. The CDR3 is made up of 12 amino acids. Germline CDR1 and CDR2: DFQATT and SNEGSKA (reference sequence). With 2 bases removed from V and 1 base from J, the gap between germline ends came to 5 bases. CDR3 nucleotide sequence: TGCAGTGCTAGACAGTGGAACACTGAAGCTTTCTTT. Translating it yields CSARQWNTEAFF.

In this sample, this clonotype turned up a few times. The CDR3 ends on some other residue instead of the conserved phenylalanine or tryptophan, so this is likely a read error. The limits of the CDR3 on the DNA are not certain, so only TCRdb's listed CDR3 is given. V is TRBV5-8 and J is TRBJ2-5; the table assigns TRBD1, which was not confirmed against the DNA. CDR1 and CDR2 (germline): SGHTS, YDEGEE. Inclusive of both ends, the CDR3 amounts to 14 amino acids. CDR3 protein: CASSLVTADHAPPL.

The V gene is TRBV7-3, the J gene TRBJ2-1; D is possibly TRBD2 (7 bases). CDR1 and CDR2 (germline): SGHTA, FQGTGA. This CDR3 has 17 amino acids. V was cut by 1 base and J by 9 bases, with 22 bases left in between. The CDR3 sequence is CASSLRGGSGGRGEQFF. The CDR3 DNA reads TGTGCCAGCAGCTTAAGGGGTGGATCGGGGGGCCGGGGTGAGCAGTTCTTC.

Note on this clonotype: The junction differs from germline at one of its ends, possibly a read error. V and J are TRBV5-3 and TRBJ2-2, with 13 bases matching TRBD2. TRBV5-3 is reported as an ORF; its role is uncertain. This CDR3 comprises 19 residues. CDR3 sequence: CASSWTSGSGWENTGELFF. DNA of the CDR3: TGTGCCAGCAGCTGGACTAGCGGGAGTGGATGGGAGAACACCGGGGAGCTGTTTTTT.

This clonotype showed up just a few times. This chain connects TRBV20-1 to TRBJ2-7, with a tentative D call TRBD2 (6 bases). CDR3 size: 14 residues. The V gene lost 4 bases and the J gene lost 2 bases, with 15 bases spanning the gap. Germline lookup yields CDR1 DFQATT and CDR2 SNEGSKA (reference sequence). CDR3 region: CSANLATRAYEQYF. The CDR3 DNA is TGCAGTGCTAATCTAGCGACCCGCGCCTACGAGCAGTACTTC.

Only one count was recorded for this clonotype. The chain has TRBV28 and TRBJ1-2; D is perhaps TRBD1 (6 bases). This CDR3 contains 17 residues. The V end lost 6 bases, the J end lost 4 bases, and 24 bases lay between the germline ends. Per the germline V gene, CDR1 is MDHEN and CDR2 is SYDVKM. CDR3 residues: CASSSQGSLGALYGYTF. The CDR3 DNA reads TGTGCCAGCAGCTCCCAGGGATCTCTGGGGGCTCTCTATGGCTACACCTTC.

The rearrangement uses TRBV6-2 or TRBV6-3 and TRBJ2-1; 11 bases are a match to TRBD2. J lost 8 bases, V lost 5 bases, and 5 bases had no gene match. This CDR3 comprises 14 residues. Germline values: CDR1 MNHEY, CDR2 SVGEGT. The CDR3 spells CASSKTSGSDEQFF. The CDR3 nucleotides read TGTGCCAGCAGTAAAACTAGCGGGAGCGATGAGCAGTTCTTC.

Regarding this clonotype: A clone one base away is much larger, so this may be a read error. The chain couples TRBV7-2 to TRBJ2-7, with D possibly TRBD1 on 6 matching bases. Per germline, CDR1 SGHTA and CDR2 FQGNSA. This CDR3 spans 14 amino acids. Trimming removed 3 bases at V and 3 bases at J, with 12 bases between. As DNA, the CDR3 is TGTGCCAGCAGCTTGATGTGCAGGGGCTACGAGCAGTACTTC. Amino acid sequence: CASSLMCRGYEQYF.

CDR3: CASSLEAGELEQFF. The CDR3 region has the DNA TGTGCCAGCAGCTTAGAGGCGGGAGAGCTGGAGCAGTTCTTC. The genes are TRBV7-6 and TRBJ2-1, with TRBD2 matching over 7 bases. Germline loops: CDR1 SGHVS, CDR2 FNYEAQ. The CDR3 contains 14 residues. The V and J ends lost 1 base and 10 bases, in that order; junction bases with no gene match: 7.

The J gene is TRBJ1-2, the V gene TRBV29-1; 9 bases are a match to TRBD1. V was clipped by 8 bases and J by 7 bases; unmatched bases: 5. Germline values: CDR1 SQVTM, CDR2 ANQGSEA. The CDR3 spans 11 residues. For the CDR3, the DNA is TGCAGCTCACGGGACAGGGCTGGCTACACCTTC. Its protein is CSSRDRAGYTF.

The chain has TRBV28 and TRBJ2-1; 10 nucleotides match TRBD2. The V and J ends lost 4 bases and 9 bases, in that order; junction bases with no gene match: 9. Germline CDR1 MDHEN, CDR2 SYDVKM. The CDR3 covers 15 residues. The CDR3 DNA reads as TGTGCCAGCAGTTCTACTAGCGGGGAAAAAACTGAGCAGTTCTTC. It specifies CASSSTSGEKTEQFF.

This clonotype was recorded at least ten times. This sequence joins TRBV28 and TRBJ2-7; D unresolved. The germline V and J ends were trimmed by 3 bases and 7 bases, with 10 bases remaining between them. From germline, CDR1 is MDHEN and CDR2 SYDVKM. The CDR3 totals 12 residues. This CDR3 is CASSLGAREQYF. For the CDR3, the DNA is TGTGCCAGCAGTTTGGGTGCTAGGGAGCAGTACTTC.

Only a few counts were recorded for this clonotype. The genes are TRBV29-1 and TRBJ2-1; TRBD1 matches 10 bases. The germline gives CDR1 SQVTM, CDR2 ANQGSEA. The CDR3 is made up of 14 amino acids. With V trimmed by 8 bases and J by 5 bases, 9 bases remained unmatched. This CDR3 reads CSLTGGQGNNEQFF. CDR3 nucleotides: TGCAGCCTGACAGGGGGCCAAGGCAACAATGAGCAGTTCTTC.

The CDR3 DNA is TGTGCCATCAGTGGCCCCAGGGGTGAGAACACTGAAGCTTTCTTT. It yields the protein CAISGPRGENTEAFF. The genes are TRBV10-3 and TRBJ1-1; perhaps TRBD1 as D (6 bases). There are 15 residues in the CDR3. Germline V lookup: CDR1 ENHRY, CDR2 SYGVKD. Deletions cut 4 bases from V and 1 base from J, with 13 bases between.